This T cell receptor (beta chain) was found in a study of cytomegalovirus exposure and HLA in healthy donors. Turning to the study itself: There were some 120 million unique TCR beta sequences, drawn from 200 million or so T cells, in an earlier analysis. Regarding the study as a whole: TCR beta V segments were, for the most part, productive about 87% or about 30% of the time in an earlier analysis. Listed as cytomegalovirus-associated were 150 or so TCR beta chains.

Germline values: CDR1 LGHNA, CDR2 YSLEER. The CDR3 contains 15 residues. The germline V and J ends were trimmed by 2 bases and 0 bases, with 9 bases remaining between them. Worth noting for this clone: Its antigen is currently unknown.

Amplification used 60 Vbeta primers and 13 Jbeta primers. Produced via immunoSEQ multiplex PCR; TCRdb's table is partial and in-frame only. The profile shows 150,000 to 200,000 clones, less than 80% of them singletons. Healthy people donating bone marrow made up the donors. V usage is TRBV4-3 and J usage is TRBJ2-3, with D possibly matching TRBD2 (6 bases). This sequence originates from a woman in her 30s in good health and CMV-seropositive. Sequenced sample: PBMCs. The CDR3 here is CASSQFGTSTDTQYF. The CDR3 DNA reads TGCGCCAGCAGCCAATTTGGGACTAGCACAGATACGCAGTATTTT.